This T cell receptor beta chain was retrieved from a study of T cell responses to AZD1222 COVID-19 vaccine. Overall study results and limits: Across spike, vaccine-associated CD4 TCRs were found, dominant at 160-218 and 743-854. Compared with day 0, the breadth and depth of the Spike-specific TCR repertoire rose significantly after two doses of AZD1222. Baseline seropositives among AZD1222 recipients totaled only 5 to 7.

Profiled with immunoSEQ multiplex PCR; TCRdb holds only in-frame clones, not every one. The sample yields roughly 120,000 clones, roughly 92% seen once. In regard to this clone: Its specificity is unknown.

Some second doses came at about 4 weeks and others at about 12 weeks; these were pooled. V lost 4 bases, J lost 5 bases, and 12 bases lay in between. The CDR3 totals 13 residues. Germline loops: CDR1 SGHRS, CDR2 YFSETQ. The source is an adult who received the AZD1222 COVID-19 vaccine. The source material was peripheral blood, sampled 28 days after the second AZD1222 dose. The rearrangement uses TRBV5-1 and TRBJ1-1, with D maybe TRBD1 (5 bases). The CDR3 nucleotides are TGCGCCAGCAGCCCTGGAGGGGAAACTGAAGCTTTCTTT. The encoded protein is CASSPGGETEAFF. Together with reference TRBV5-1 and TRBJ1-1, the CDR3 gives the full variable domain: KAGVTQTPRYLIKTRGQQVTLSCSPISGHRSVSWYQQTPGQGLQFLFEYFSETQRNKGNFPGRFSGRQFSNSRSEMNVSTLELGDSALYLCASSPGGETEAFFGQGTRLTVV.